This TCR beta chain is drawn from a study of beta chain features in type 1 diabetes. General study findings and limits: Moderate but significant shortening of TCRB CDR3s was recorded in all four CD4+ subsets from Type 1 diabetes patients.

This CDR3 has 14 amino acids. Germline CDR1 is SGHNT and CDR2 is YYREEE (reference sequence). V lost 7 bases and J lost 6; bases outside the gene matches: 6. Expressed TCRB transcripts were sequenced because the isolated RNA had all been reverse transcribed beforehand. Method: immunoSEQ multiplex PCR; TCRdb's copy keeps in-frame clones and lacks some. There are 300,000 to 350,000 clones in the sample; around 8.5% occur only once, and less than 1.2% lies in the top ten. This clone showed up just a few times. The antigen remains undetermined. This chain links TRBV5-4 with TRBJ1-6; 8 bases fit TRBD1. This receptor was identified in a young man with type 1 diabetes. The sequencing input was central memory CD4+ T cells from blood. The CDR3 here is CASFGQGSNSPLHF. The CDR3 nucleotides read TGTGCCAGCTTTGGACAGGGAAGTAATTCACCCCTCCACTTT.